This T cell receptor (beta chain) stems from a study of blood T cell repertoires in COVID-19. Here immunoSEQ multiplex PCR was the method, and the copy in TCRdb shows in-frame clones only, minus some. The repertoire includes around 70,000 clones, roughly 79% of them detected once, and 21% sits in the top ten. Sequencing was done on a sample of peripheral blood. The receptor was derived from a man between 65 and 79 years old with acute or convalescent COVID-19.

Here the CDR3 reads CASSAGQGRETQYF. CDR3 nucleotides: TGTGCCAGCTCAGCCGGACAGGGTCGTGAGACCCAGTACTTC. The chain employs TRBV18 and TRBJ2-5; 8 bases line up with TRBD1. The germline V gene encodes CDR1 KGHSH and CDR2 LQKENI. V shed 5 bases, J shed 5 bases, and the junction held 7 bases outside the gene matches. The CDR3 sequence is 14 residues long.